Each of the 26 T cell receptor beta chains below was sequenced from the same sample in a study of cytomegalovirus exposure and HLA in healthy donors. Measured with immunoSEQ multiplex PCR; TCRdb has only the in-frame clones, and not every one. The sample holds about 71,000 clones, approximately 94% seen once. Sequencing was done on a sample of PBMCs. The receptors derive from a young woman in good health and CMV-seronegative.

V usage is TRBV9 and J usage is TRBJ2-3, with D perhaps TRBD1 (5 bases). This CDR3 is 14 amino acids long. V lost 5 bases and J 3 bases, leaving 13 bases between the germline ends. The germline V gene encodes CDR1 SGDLS and CDR2 YYNGEE. CDR3 DNA: TGTGCCAGCAGGGAACAGGACGGGACAGATACGCAGTATTTT. This sequence encodes CASREQDGTDTQYF.

This chain joins TRBV13 and TRBJ2-7; D possibly corresponds to TRBD2 (5 bases). With 5 bases removed from V and 3 bases from J, the gap between germline ends came to 20 bases. This CDR3 contains 16 residues. Germline CDR1 and CDR2: PRHDT and FYEKMQ (reference sequence). The CDR3 DNA reads as TGTGCCAGCAGCCCAGAGGGCCGGAGGAAGGACTACGAGCAGTACTTC. Amino acids: CASSPEGRRKDYEQYF.

This chain links TRBV10-2 with TRBJ1-5; D is ambiguous. Germline CDR1 reads WSHSY; CDR2 reads SAAADI. V was cut by 3 bases and J by 2 bases, with 14 bases left in between. The CDR3 is 16 residues long. The CDR3 sequence: CASSEIWKGGNQPQHF. The CDR3 DNA sequence: TGCGCCAGCAGTGAAATATGGAAAGGAGGCAATCAGCCCCAGCATTTT.

The J gene is TRBJ2-2, the V gene TRBV9, with D perhaps matching TRBD2 (6 bases). This CDR3 spans 15 amino acids. The V gene's germline CDR1 is SGDLS and CDR2 YYNGEE. Trimming removed 0 bases from V and 7 bases from J, with 13 bases in between. The CDR3 region is CASSVVRESGGELFF. The CDR3 DNA reads as TGTGCCAGCAGCGTAGTTCGGGAGTCCGGCGGGGAGCTGTTTTTT.

The V gene is TRBV5-6, the J gene TRBJ2-6; TRBD1 is a possible D gene (7 bases). The germline V gene has CDR1 SGHDT and CDR2 YYEEEE. The V and J ends lost 2 bases and 0 bases respectively, with 12 bases between them. This CDR3 comprises 17 residues. CDR3 nucleotides: TGTGCCAGCAGCTTTCCCCAGGGGGGCTCTGGGGCCAACGTCCTGACTTTC. Amino acid sequence: CASSFPQGGSGANVLTF.

The chain is built from TRBV2 and TRBJ1-4; D is unresolved. This CDR3 contains 11 residues. Trimming left V 5 bases short and J 6 bases short, with 4 bases between. The germline gives CDR1 SNHLY, CDR2 FYNNEI. As DNA, the CDR3 is TGTGCCAGCAGTCCCGATGAAAAACTGTTTTTT. This gives the protein CASSPDEKLFF.

The V gene is TRBV29-1, the J gene TRBJ2-1; 7 positions agree with TRBD1. In germline, CDR1 is SQVTM, CDR2 ANQGSEA. V lost 0 bases to trimming and J lost 5 bases; unmatched junction nucleotides: 4. The CDR3 length is 14 residues. CDR3 loop: CSVEDGDSHNEQFF. The CDR3 DNA reads TGCAGCGTTGAAGATGGGGACAGCCACAATGAGCAGTTCTTC.

V gene TRBV27 combines with J gene TRBJ1-2; possibly TRBD1 for D (5 bases). Germline V lookup: CDR1 MNHEY, CDR2 SMNVEV (reference sequence). V gave up 2 bases and J gave up 2 bases, with 6 bases separating them. This CDR3 region has 13 residues. CDR3 amino acids: CASSLQGNYGYTF. The CDR3 coding sequence is TGTGCCAGCAGTTTACAGGGCAACTATGGCTACACCTTC.

The genes are TRBV13 and TRBJ2-7; TRBD2 matches 14 bases. CDR3 length: 12 amino acids. From germline, CDR1 is PRHDT and CDR2 FYEKMQ (reference sequence). V shed 8 bases and J 12 bases; nucleotides not matched to a gene: 6. The CDR3 reads CASAGTSGSRYF. As DNA, the CDR3 is TGTGCCAGCGCCGGGACTAGCGGGAGTAGGTACTTC.

The rearrangement links TRBV27 to TRBJ2-6; 9 nucleotides line up with TRBD1. Germline V CDR1 and CDR2: MNHEY, SMNVEV (reference sequence). The CDR3 totals 18 residues. V lost 5 bases to trimming and J lost 2 bases; unmatched junction nucleotides: 10. CDR3 sequence: CASSGKGQGKAGANVLTF. CDR3 nucleotide sequence: TGTGCCAGCAGTGGCAAGGGACAGGGTAAGGCTGGGGCCAACGTCCTGACTTTC.

The V and J genes are TRBV5-1 and TRBJ2-1; 10 bases map to TRBD2. V shed 4 bases and J 3 bases; nucleotides not matched to a gene: 10. CDR1 and CDR2 (germline): SGHRS, YFSETQ. The CDR3 loop spans 17 amino acids. The CDR3 protein is CASSPRTSGAFYNEQFF. CDR3 nucleotides: TGCGCCAGCAGCCCCAGGACTAGCGGAGCCTTCTACAATGAGCAGTTCTTC.

V gene TRBV2 combines with J gene TRBJ2-5, with TRBD2 matching over 8 bases. The trim removed 4 bases at V and 2 bases at J, leaving 9 bases unmatched. The CDR3 is 16 amino acids. Germline V gives CDR1 SNHLY, CDR2 FYNNEI. Here the CDR3 DNA reads TGTGCCAGCAGTGGACGGACAGCGGGAGATCAAGAGACCCAGTACTTC. Its translation is CASSGRTAGDQETQYF.

The chain combines TRBV30 with TRBJ2-5; TRBD2 aligns across 7 bases. V lost 0 bases, J lost 0 bases, and 13 bases stayed unmatched. The germline CDR1 and CDR2 sequences are GTSNPN and SVGIG (reference sequence). CDR3 length: 18 residues. As DNA, the CDR3 is TGTGCCTGGAGTGTGAGGCGGGAGTCCCCCACAGACCAAGAGACCCAGTACTTC. Residues: CAWSVRRESPTDQETQYF. Full variable domain (outside the CDR3, taken from reference TRBV30 and TRBJ2-5): SQTIHQWPATLVQPVGSPLSLECTVEGTSNPNLYWYRQAAGRGLQLLFYSVGIGQISSEVPQNLSASRPQDRQFILSSKKLLLSDSGFYLCAWSVRRESPTDQETQYFGPGTRLLVL.

J is TRBJ1-6 and V is TRBV30; no clear D. V lost 5 bases and J 0 bases, leaving 14 bases between the germline ends. The CDR3 runs to 16 residues. Germline lookup yields CDR1 GTSNPN and CDR2 SVGIG (reference sequence). The CDR3, as DNA: TGTGCCTGGGAAGGAGGAAAAAGCTCCTATAATTCACCCCTCCACTTT. This sequence encodes CAWEGGKSSYNSPLHF.

The J gene is TRBJ1-2, the V gene TRBV5-4, with TRBD1 as a possible D gene (6 bases). The CDR3 sequence is 15 residues long. Germline V gene sequence: CDR1 SGHNT, CDR2 YYREEE (reference sequence). V was clipped by 4 bases and J by 7 bases, with 20 bases between them. CDR3 DNA sequence: TGTGCCAGCAGCCACGTCACAGGGCTCGTAGGTGGCTACACCTTC. Translated: CASSHVTGLVGGYTF. Complete variable domain (other parts from reference TRBV5-4 and TRBJ1-2): ETGVTQSPTHLIKTRGQQVTLRCSSQSGHNTVSWYQQALGQGPQFIFQYYREEENGRGNFPPRFSGLQFPNYSSELNVNALELDDSALYLCASSHVTGLVGGYTFGSGTRLTVV.

The count of this clone is one. The chain has TRBV5-4 and TRBJ2-1, with D tentatively TRBD2 (6 bases). Per the germline V gene, CDR1 is SGHNT and CDR2 is YYREEE (reference sequence). V was pared by 1 base and J by 0 bases, with 14 bases between. CDR3 length: 17 residues. The DNA of the CDR3 is TGTGCCAGCAGCTTGAGGGAGCGGGCCGGCTCCTACAATGAGCAGTTCTTC. Its translation: CASSLRERAGSYNEQFF.

This clone showed up just once. V and J are TRBV4-2 and TRBJ2-7; D may be TRBD1 (6 bases). Trimming took off 0 bases at V and 0 bases at J, with 12 bases between the two ends. In germline, CDR1 is LGHNA, CDR2 YNFKEQ. The CDR3 has 16 residues. The CDR3 is CASSQESQGSSYEQYF. In nucleotides, the CDR3 is TGTGCCAGCAGCCAAGAGTCGCAGGGGAGCTCCTACGAGCAGTACTTC.

The rearrangement uses TRBV19 and TRBJ1-5; 7 bases agree with TRBD1. Germline V gene sequence: CDR1 LNHDA, CDR2 SQIVND (reference sequence). Losses at the gene ends were 5 bases for V and 6 bases for J; bases not matched to a gene: 10. This CDR3 has 15 residues. The CDR3 is CASSSYDRAGQPQHF. DNA of the CDR3: TGTGCCAGTAGTTCGTATGACAGGGCCGGTCAGCCCCAGCATTTT.

V is TRBV15 and J is TRBJ1-2; 7 bases map to TRBD1. The CDR3 extends over 15 amino acids. V was clipped by 3 bases and J by 4 bases; unmatched bases: 8. Germline CDR1 reads LNHNV; CDR2 reads YYDKDF (reference sequence). The CDR3 DNA is TGTGCCACCAGCAGCGGACAGGAGACCTTCTATGGCTACACCTTC. Its translation is CATSSGQETFYGYTF.

The chain combines TRBV4-2 with TRBJ2-2, with 7 bases fitting TRBD1. Germline V gene lookup returns CDR1 LGHNA and CDR2 YNFKEQ. The length of the CDR3 is 16 residues. The trim removed 2 bases at V and 4 bases at J, leaving 7 bases unmatched. The CDR3 is CASSQSRTGRTGELFF. The CDR3 DNA is TGTGCCAGCAGCCAAAGTCGGACAGGTCGCACCGGGGAGCTGTTTTTT.

The J gene is TRBJ2-7, the V gene TRBV5-4; the match to TRBD1 covers 8 bases. Germline V gene sequence: CDR1 SGHNT, CDR2 YYREEE (reference sequence). The CDR3 extends over 15 amino acids. Unmatched junction bases numbered 11, after V lost 3 bases and J lost 6 bases. The CDR3 loop reads CASSSHGQGGSEQYF. CDR3 bases: TGTGCCAGCAGCTCACATGGACAGGGTGGGTCCGAGCAGTACTTC.

This clone came up once. The genes are TRBV30 and TRBJ2-1, with TRBD2 matching 8 bases. This CDR3 has 15 residues. After removal of 0 bases from V and 4 bases from J, the junction contained 5 bases not matched to a gene. Per the germline V gene, CDR1 is GTSNPN and CDR2 is SVGIG (reference sequence). The CDR3: CAWSVAIAGYNEQFF. The CDR3 nucleotides are TGTGCCTGGAGTGTGGCGATAGCGGGGTACAATGAGCAGTTCTTC. The full variable domain, completed using reference TRBV30 and TRBJ2-1, is SQTIHQWPATLVQPVGSPLSLECTVEGTSNPNLYWYRQAAGRGLQLLFYSVGIGQISSEVPQNLSASRPQDRQFILSSKKLLLSDSGFYLCAWSVAIAGYNEQFFGPGTRLTVL.

This sequence joins TRBV28 and TRBJ2-2, with D possibly being TRBD1 (7 bases). From germline, CDR1 is MDHEN and CDR2 SYDVKM. The CDR3 totals 13 residues. The V and J ends lost 5 bases and 8 bases respectively, with 12 bases between them. CDR3 sequence reads: CASSSQGGGELFF. The CDR3 nucleotides are TGTGCCAGCAGTAGCCAGGGGGGTGGGGAGCTGTTTTTT. Using reference TRBV28 and TRBJ2-2 for the parts outside the CDR3, the full variable domain is DVKVTQSSRYLVKRTGEKVFLECVQDMDHENMFWYRQDPGLGLRLIYFSYDVKMKEKGDIPEGYSVSREKKERFSLILESASTNQTSMYLCASSSQGGGELFFGEGSRLTVL.

The sample holds a few counts of this clone. CDR3 sequence reads: CASSVAPGRTDTQYF. In DNA, the CDR3 is TGTGCCAGCAGCGTAGCTCCAGGGCGCACAGATACGCAGTATTTT. This sequence joins TRBV9 and TRBJ2-3, with D tentatively TRBD1 (5 bases). Germline assignment: CDR1 SGDLS and CDR2 YYNGEE. The CDR3 is made up of 15 amino acids. Trimming cost V 0 bases and J 1 base, with 9 bases left between them.

The CDR3 DNA reads as TGTGCCAGCAGCCCAGGAGGCACGATCACAGATACGCAGTATTTT. This gives the protein CASSPGGTITDTQYF. The V call is TRBV9, the J call TRBJ2-3, with D possibly matching TRBD2 (5 bases). The germline V gene has CDR1 SGDLS and CDR2 YYNGEE. Trimming cost V 4 bases and J 2 bases, with 14 bases left between them. The CDR3 is 15 residues long.

The chain carries TRBV15 and TRBJ1-6; no definite D call. The CDR3 runs to 15 residues. The V gene's germline CDR1 is LNHNV and CDR2 YYDKDF (reference sequence). Between the trimmed V and J ends, which lost 3 bases and 15 bases, there was a span of 21 bases. The CDR3 region has the DNA TGTGCCACCAGCAGGGACCGGGATGAACTCGGCCGCCTCCACTTT. Its protein is CATSRDRDELGRLHF.